The T cell receptor (beta chain) described here comes from a study of T-cell reconstitution after alpha-beta-depleted transplantation in children. Germline V gene lookup returns CDR1 DFQATT and CDR2 SNEGSKA (reference sequence). The V end lost 1 base, the J end lost 3 bases, and 25 bases lay between the germline ends. The CDR3 is 18 residues long. Unique molecular identifiers featured in how the TCRbeta library was prepared. TCRdb re-called the PCR reads with MiXCR, one entry per CDR3 protein. The sample includes approximately 340,000 distinct CDR3 sequences, under 13% of them seen just once. The sample here was PBMCs from the stem cell graft donor, taken from the stem cell graft. This chain connects TRBV20-1 to TRBJ2-7; either TRBD1 or TRBD2 may fit D (5 bases each). The TCR originated in a human donor who donated a stem cell graft to a child with acute lymphoblastic leukemia. The CDR3 nucleotides are TGCAGTGCTAGAGCCTCTGGCGAGGGGACCCCGTCCTTCTACGAGCAGTACTTC. Translation: CSARASGEGTPSFYEQYF.